The table lists the clone carrying this TCR beta chain with many counts. This record comes from a study of Graves' ophthalmopathy and Graves' hyperthyroidism. The evidence that diagnosis relied on was clinical symptoms, serum thyroxine, TRAb, thyroid ultrasound and orbital computed tomography. Out of around 9.5 ml of fresh peripheral blood, PBMCs were obtained. Germline lookup yields CDR1 DFQATT and CDR2 SNEGSKA (reference sequence). V was shortened by 3 bases and J by 4 bases, with 15 bases between the two germline ends. The CDR3 runs to 14 residues. Amplification of TCR beta CDR3 regions used RNA transcripts. Following a first-round RT-PCR that used HTBI primers, a second-round multiplex PCR was carried out. One entry per CDR3 protein results from TCRdb running MiXCR on the multiplex PCR reads. The sample consists of hundreds of thousands of distinct CDR3 sequences, approximately 15% of them appearing once.

The source of this sequence is a woman between 18 and 30 years old with stable Graves' hyperthyroidism. Sequenced material: peripheral blood. This chain links TRBV20-1 with TRBJ1-1; possible D gene TRBD1, 6 bases. The CDR3 region has the DNA TGCAGTGCTAGTTCGGGACACCCGGGCACTGAAGCTTTCTTT. Translation: CSASSGHPGTEAFF.